The subject of this entry is one T cell receptor beta chain. Its antigen is currently unknown. The germline CDR1 and CDR2 sequences are SGHTS and YDEGEE. The CDR3 has 15 amino acids. V gave up 4 bases and J gave up 0 bases, with 11 bases separating them. Some 29,000 T cell genomes (around 200 ng DNA) went into each sorted-subset replicate. Sequencing was performed with immunoSEQ multiplex PCR; in TCRdb, only in-frame clones are kept and a portion is missing. The sample carries some 2,000,000 clones, 95% recorded once. The data were taken from a study of shared clonotypes between healthy human individuals. Study conclusions and caveats: Owing to a small donor count, the genetic and exposure-history diversity represented was limited.

The study separated CD4+ cells into CD45RA+ naive and CD45RA-negative memory subsets. Specimen: naive CD4+ T cells sorted from blood. Subset indicated: CD45RA+ positively selected. The chain has TRBV5-8 and TRBJ1-3; D might be TRBD1 (6 bases). The clonotype comes from a man aged 18-30 years in good health. This CDR3 reads CASSAGQFSGNTIYF. The CDR3 DNA sequence: TGTGCCAGCAGCGCCGGACAGTTCTCTGGAAACACCATATATTTT.